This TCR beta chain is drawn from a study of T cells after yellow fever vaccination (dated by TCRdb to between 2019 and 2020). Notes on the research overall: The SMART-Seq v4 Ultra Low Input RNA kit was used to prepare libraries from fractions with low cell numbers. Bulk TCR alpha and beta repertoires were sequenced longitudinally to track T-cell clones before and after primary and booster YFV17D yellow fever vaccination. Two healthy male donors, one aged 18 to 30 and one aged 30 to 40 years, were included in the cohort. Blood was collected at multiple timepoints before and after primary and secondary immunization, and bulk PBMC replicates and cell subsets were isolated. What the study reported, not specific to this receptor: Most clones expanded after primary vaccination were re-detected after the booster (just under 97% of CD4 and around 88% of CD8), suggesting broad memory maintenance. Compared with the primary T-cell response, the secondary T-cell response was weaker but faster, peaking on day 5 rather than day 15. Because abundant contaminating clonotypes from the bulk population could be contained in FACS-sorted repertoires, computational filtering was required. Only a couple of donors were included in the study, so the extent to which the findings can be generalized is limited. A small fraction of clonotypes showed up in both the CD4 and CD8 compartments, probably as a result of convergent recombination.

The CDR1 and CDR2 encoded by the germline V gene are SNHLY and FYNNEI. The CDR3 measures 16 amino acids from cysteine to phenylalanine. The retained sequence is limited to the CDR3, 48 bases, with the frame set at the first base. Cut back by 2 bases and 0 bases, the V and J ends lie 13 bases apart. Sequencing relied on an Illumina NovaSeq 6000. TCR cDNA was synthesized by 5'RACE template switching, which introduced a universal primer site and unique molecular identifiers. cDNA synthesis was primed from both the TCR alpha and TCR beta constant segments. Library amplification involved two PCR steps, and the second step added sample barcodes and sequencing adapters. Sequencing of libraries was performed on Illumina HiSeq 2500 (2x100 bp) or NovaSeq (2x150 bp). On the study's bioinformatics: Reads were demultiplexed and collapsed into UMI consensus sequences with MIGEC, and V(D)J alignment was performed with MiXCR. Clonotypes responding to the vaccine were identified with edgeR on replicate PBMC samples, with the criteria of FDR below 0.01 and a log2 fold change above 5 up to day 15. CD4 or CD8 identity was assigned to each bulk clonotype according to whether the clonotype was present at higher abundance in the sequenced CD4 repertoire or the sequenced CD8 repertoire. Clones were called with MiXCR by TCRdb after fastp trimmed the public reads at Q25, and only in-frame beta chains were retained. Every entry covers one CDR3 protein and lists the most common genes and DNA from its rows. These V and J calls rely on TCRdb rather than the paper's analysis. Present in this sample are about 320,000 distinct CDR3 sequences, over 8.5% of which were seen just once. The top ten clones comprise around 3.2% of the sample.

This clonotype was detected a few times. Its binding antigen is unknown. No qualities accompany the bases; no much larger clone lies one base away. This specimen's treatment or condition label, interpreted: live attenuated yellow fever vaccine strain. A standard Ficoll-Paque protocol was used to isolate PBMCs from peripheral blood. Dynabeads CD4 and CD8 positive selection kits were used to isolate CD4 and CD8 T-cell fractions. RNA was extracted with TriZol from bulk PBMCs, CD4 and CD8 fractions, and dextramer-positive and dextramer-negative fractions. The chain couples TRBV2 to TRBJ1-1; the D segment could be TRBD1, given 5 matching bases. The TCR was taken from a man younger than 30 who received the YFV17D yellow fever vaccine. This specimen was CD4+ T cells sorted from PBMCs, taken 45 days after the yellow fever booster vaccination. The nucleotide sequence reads TGTGCCAGCAGTGAATCTATCAGGGTAGTGAACACTGAAGCTTTCTTT. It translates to CASSESIRVVNTEAFF.